Each of the 20 T cell receptor beta chains below was sequenced from the same sample in a study of CD8+ T cells in alopecia areata. cDNA reverse transcribed from extracted RNA served as the sequencing template. Profiled with immunoSEQ multiplex PCR; TCRdb holds only in-frame clones, not every one. The repertoire has more than 90,000 clones, none seen only once; the ten largest take roughly a fifth. The specimen was lesional skin. These receptors were taken from a C3H/HeJ mouse with alopecia areata. The MHC haplotype of the strain is H2-k.

This clone was seen only a few times. Mouse names are used for the genes. Coverage ceases 4 residues before the CDR3 finishes, and the germline J gene fills in the end. The rearrangement joins TRBV13-3 to TRBJ2-4; TRBD2 matches 7 bases. The ends lost 2 bases at V and 0 bases at J; junction bases unmatched: 6. This CDR3 has 16 amino acids. Germline values: CDR1 NNHDY, CDR2 SYVADS. CDR3 sequence reads: CASSDDWENSQNTLYF. The sequenced CDR3 bases are TGTGCCAGCAGTGACGACTGGGAAAATAGTCAAAAC. The full variable domain, rest sourced from reference TRBV13-3 and TRBJ2-4, is EAAVTQSPRSKVAVTGGKVTLSCHQTNNHDYMYWYRQDTGHGLRLIHYSYVADSTEKGDIPDGYKASRPSQENFSLILELASLSQTAVYFCASSDDWENSQNTLYFGAGTRLSVL.

In its sample, this clone was seen a few times. Gene and germline names: mouse. The read halts 4 residues ahead of the CDR3 end, with the missing end drawn from the germline J gene. This chain joins TRBV13-3 and TRBJ2-3; 11 bases line up with TRBD2. Per the germline V gene, CDR1 is NNHDY and CDR2 is SYVADS. The CDR3 totals 14 residues. Incomplete CDR3 DNA: TGTGCCAGCAGCCTGGACTGGGGGGTAGAA. Translating gives CASSLDWGVE. From start to end, the CDR3 is CASSLDWGVETLYF.

About this clone itself: The gene symbols are mouse symbols. The sequence runs out 4 residues before the end of the CDR3; the remainder is reconstructed from the germline J gene. V is TRBV13-3 and J is TRBJ2-1, with 11 positions matching TRBD2. Germline assignment: CDR1 NNHDY and CDR2 SYVADS. This CDR3 is built from 16 residues. V shed 0 bases and J 5 bases; nucleotides not matched to a gene: 4. CDR3 bases read: TGTGCCAGCAGTGATGCTGGGACTGGGGGTGATGCT. It translates to CASSDAGTGGDA. The CDR3 as a whole reads CASSDAGTGGDAEQFF.

This clone came up a few times. The genes and germline here are from mouse. The sequence runs out 4 residues before the end of the CDR3; the remainder is reconstructed from the germline J gene. The V and J genes are TRBV13-2 and TRBJ2-7; D unclear. The CDR3 extends over 14 amino acids. Germline loops: CDR1 NNHNN, CDR2 SYGAGS (reference sequence). The ends were cut back, 0 bases at V and 0 bases at J, with 7 bases in the middle. The covered CDR3 bases are TGTGCCAGCGGTGATGCATTAGGCTCCTAT. It specifies CASGDALGSY. The CDR3, in full, reads CASGDALGSYEQYF.

In regard to this clone: Germline and genes here are mouse. The read is 4 residues too short to cover the CDR3 end, so that end is filled in from the germline J gene. V and J are TRBV13-3 and TRBJ1-4, with a possible D match to TRBD1 (5 bases). CDR3 size: 14 residues. Trimming removed 5 bases from V and 5 bases from J, with 13 bases in between. Looked up from germline, CDR1 is NNHDY and CDR2 is SYVADS. CDR3 amino acids: CASSAGRVNERLFF. Partial CDR3 DNA: TGTGCCAGCAGCGCAGGGCGAGTGAACGAA.

On this clone itself: TCRdb's protein and the DNA translation differ at residue 13; the protein here comes from the DNA. Gene names denote mouse genes. The read terminates 3 residues before the CDR3 end, so the remaining end is supplied by the germline J gene. The rearrangement joins TRBV12-1 to TRBJ1-3; TRBD1 matches at 8 bases. J was trimmed by 0 bases and V by 2 bases; bases with no gene match: 5. The CDR3 has 16 amino acids. CDR1 and CDR2 (germline): SGHSN, HYEKVE. Incomplete CDR3 DNA: TGTGCCAGCTCTCCCCGGACAGGGCTTTCTGGAAATACG. It codes for CASSPRTGLSGNT. The whole CDR3 reads CASSPRTGLSGNTLYF.

A few counts support this clone. Germline and genes: mouse. Partial CDR3 DNA: TGTGCCAGCAGTATCAAGGGGGCGGCT. Amino acids: CASSIKGAA. The full CDR3 protein is CASSIKGAAEQFF. The chain has TRBV19 and TRBJ2-1, with D perhaps matching TRBD1 (7 bases). The CDR3 end lies 4 residues beyond the end of the read and is filled in from the germline J gene. This CDR3 spans 13 amino acids. Looked up from germline, CDR1 is FNHDT and CDR2 is SITEND (reference sequence).

A note on this clone: Germline and genes: mouse. The DNA read from the CDR3 is TGTGCCAGCAGTGCAACAGGGGGGGGTGCAGAA. It encodes CASSATGGGAE. The entire CDR3 protein is CASSATGGGAETLYF. This chain joins TRBV13-3 and TRBJ2-3; TRBD1 might be the D (8 bases). The CDR3 goes on 4 residues after the read ends, and that part is filled in from the germline J gene. This CDR3 spans 15 amino acids. The germline V gene encodes CDR1 NNHDY and CDR2 SYVADS. The ends were cut back, 3 bases at V and 1 base at J, with 12 bases in the middle.

As to this clone: Gene names denote mouse genes. The CDR3 end is not reached by the read, which stops 4 residues before it; the germline J gene fills it in. The same CDR3 is also encoded by other DNA sequences in this sample. The V call is TRBV13-3, the J call TRBJ2-3; 7 bases match TRBD1. Per the germline V gene, CDR1 is NNHDY and CDR2 is SYVADS. V lost 3 bases to trimming and J lost 1 base; unmatched junction nucleotides: 5. The CDR3 contains 15 residues. The DNA read from the CDR3 is TGTGCCAGCAGTGCTGACAGGGAAGGTGCAGAA. It specifies CASSADREGAE. The whole CDR3 sequence is CASSADREGAETLYF.

With respect to this clone: All gene names here are mouse names. The DNA ends 4 residues before the CDR3 does, and the rest of the CDR3 is filled in from the germline J gene. The V gene is TRBV13-3, the J gene TRBJ2-2; tentatively, D is TRBD2 (5 bases). V was pared by 2 bases and J by 0 bases, with 8 bases between. The CDR3 is 15 residues long. Germline CDR1 and CDR2: NNHDY and SYVADS. CDR3 DNA, as far as it was read: TGTGCCAGCAGTGACACTGGCACAAACACCGGG. Its protein product is CASSDTGTNTG. The complete CDR3 protein is CASSDTGTNTGQLYF. The whole variable domain, remainder taken from reference TRBV13-3 and TRBJ2-2, is EAAVTQSPRSKVAVTGGKVTLSCHQTNNHDYMYWYRQDTGHGLRLIHYSYVADSTEKGDIPDGYKASRPSQENFSLILELASLSQTAVYFCASSDTGTNTGQLYFGEGSKLTVL.

This clone was counted between two and nine times. Mouse gene names apply. The read stops 4 residues short of the end of the CDR3; the missing end is completed from the germline J gene. The V and J genes are TRBV19 and TRBJ1-4; D not resolved. V lost 4 bases and J lost 5, with 6 bases in between. Looked up from germline, CDR1 is FNHDT and CDR2 is SITEND (reference sequence). The CDR3 length is 12 residues. The sequenced part of the CDR3 DNA is TGTGCCAGCAGTCTCAGAAACGAA. It yields the protein CASSLRNE. The complete CDR3 reads CASSLRNERLFF.

This clone was counted many times. Germline and genes here are mouse. The read halts 4 residues ahead of the CDR3 end, with the missing end drawn from the germline J gene. The chain recombines TRBV13-3 with TRBJ2-1; possible D gene TRBD2, 5 bases. The CDR3 loop spans 14 amino acids. V was clipped by 0 bases and J by 3 bases, with 7 bases between them. In germline, CDR1 is NNHDY, CDR2 SYVADS. This chain's CDR3 is CASSDDWSYAEQFF. The part of the CDR3 DNA that was read is TGTGCCAGCAGTGATGACTGGTCCTATGCT.

A remark on this clone: Mouse names are used for the genes. The read terminates 4 residues before the CDR3 end, so the remaining end is supplied by the germline J gene. The chain recombines TRBV17 with TRBJ2-2; perhaps TRBD1 as D (6 bases). V lost 2 bases and J lost 2, with 9 bases in between. This CDR3 spans 15 amino acids. Per germline, CDR1 MNHDT and CDR2 YYDKIL. The sequenced part of the CDR3 DNA is TGTGCTAGCAGTAGAAACGGACAGAACACCGGG. Translating it yields CASSRNGQNTG. The whole CDR3 protein reads CASSRNGQNTGQLYF.

This clone turned up a few times. Germline and genes here are mouse. The read ends 4 residues before the CDR3 terminus; that terminus is restored from the germline J gene. The V call is TRBV13-3, the J call TRBJ2-7; 8 bases are a match to TRBD2. This CDR3 comprises 14 residues. The trim removed 4 bases at V and 3 bases at J, leaving 6 bases unmatched. Germline lookup yields CDR1 NNHDY and CDR2 SYVADS. The CDR3 region is CASSSGTGHYEQYF. The covered CDR3 bases are TGTGCCAGCAGTTCCGGGACTGGCCACTAT.

A word on this clone: Gene names refer to mouse genes. The sequence runs out 4 residues before the end of the CDR3; the remainder is reconstructed from the germline J gene. This chain links TRBV13-3 with TRBJ2-7, with 7 bases identical to TRBD2. Germline V gene sequence: CDR1 NNHDY, CDR2 SYVADS. V shed 5 bases and J 2 bases; nucleotides not matched to a gene: 4. The CDR3 has 13 amino acids. CDR3 bases read: TGTGCCAGCAGAACCCTGGGGGCCTAT. Amino acid sequence: CASRTLGAY. The complete CDR3 protein is CASRTLGAYEQYF.

This clone occurred a few times. Germline and genes: mouse. Sequencing ends 4 residues short of the CDR3 end; the germline J gene provides the rest. The chain is built from TRBV1 and TRBJ2-4, with TRBD2 matching 7 bases. CDR1 is NSQYPW and CDR2 is LRSPGD in the germline V gene (reference sequence). The V and J ends lost 3 bases and 0 bases, in that order; junction bases with no gene match: 3. The CDR3 length is 15 residues. CDR3 DNA (partial): TGCACCTGCAGTGCGCCCTGGGGGAGTCAAAAC. The encoded protein is CTCSAPWGSQN. The CDR3 in full is CTCSAPWGSQNTLYF.

This clone was detected a few times. All gene names here are mouse names. The CDR3 end is not reached by the read, which stops 4 residues before it; the germline J gene fills it in. This chain links TRBV17 with TRBJ2-7, with 10 bases lining up with TRBD2. J gave up 0 bases and V 5 bases, and 4 bases lay outside the gene matches. The CDR3 spans 15 residues. Germline CDR1 is MNHDT and CDR2 is YYDKIL. The CDR3: CASSPGTGDSYEQYF. The sequenced CDR3 bases are TGTGCTAGCAGTCCCGGGACTGGGGACTCCTAT.

Remarks on this clone: Mouse germline and gene names are used. From the germline J gene comes the end of the CDR3, since the read stops 4 residues before it. J is TRBJ1-4 and V is TRBV13-3, with D tentatively TRBD1 (6 bases). This CDR3 has 15 amino acids. Germline V lookup: CDR1 NNHDY, CDR2 SYVADS. Trimming left V 2 bases short and J 4 bases short, with 12 bases between. The DNA read from the CDR3 is TGTGCCAGCAGTGAAGAGGGACAACACAACGAA. Protein product: CASSEEGQHNE. The entire CDR3 sequence reads CASSEEGQHNERLFF.

Remarks on this clone: Mouse gene names apply. This chain's CDR3 is CASRKGADTQYF. Incomplete CDR3 DNA: TGTGCTAGCAGAAAGGGGGCGGAC. The gene calls are TRBV29 and TRBJ2-5; weak D call: TRBD1 (7 bases). The CDR3 is cut off 4 residues early in the read; its end comes from the germline J gene. This CDR3 contains 12 residues. From germline, CDR1 is MSHET and CDR2 SYDVDS.

Concerning this clone: Mouse germline and gene names are used. The DNA ends 4 residues before the CDR3 does, and the rest of the CDR3 is filled in from the germline J gene. The V and J genes are TRBV13-3 and TRBJ2-7; possibly TRBD2 for D (5 bases). CDR3 length: 13 residues. Trimming took 0 bases from V and 1 from J, leaving 5 bases between them. Per the germline V gene, CDR1 is NNHDY and CDR2 is SYVADS. The CDR3 is CASSDGTSYEQYF. Incomplete CDR3 DNA: TGTGCCAGCAGTGATGGGACTTCCTAT.